The 30 T cell receptor beta chains below were found in one sample sequenced in a study of cytomegalovirus exposure and HLA in healthy donors. Sequencing used immunoSEQ multiplex PCR; TCRdb keeps in-frame clones, though not all of them. The top ten hold about 3.8% of the sample, which has tens of thousands of clones, approximately 93% seen once. The sequenced sample was PBMCs. These receptors were taken from a young woman in good health and CMV-seronegative.

The genes are TRBV7-2 and TRBJ2-2, with TRBD2 identical over 11 bases. Germline V gene sequence: CDR1 SGHTA, CDR2 FQGNSA. The V and J ends lost 5 bases and 4 bases, in that order; junction bases with no gene match: 9. CDR3 length: 17 amino acids. CDR3 in amino acids: CASSVSGRALGTGELFF. DNA for the CDR3: TGTGCCAGCAGCGTTAGCGGGAGGGCCCTGGGCACCGGGGAGCTGTTTTTT.

The chain combines TRBV28 with TRBJ1-3; D gene ambiguous. Germline loops: CDR1 MDHEN, CDR2 SYDVKM. The germline V and J ends were trimmed by 5 bases and 0 bases, with 14 bases remaining between them. The CDR3 sequence is 16 residues long. DNA for the CDR3: TGTGCCAGCAGTACCCACCTATGGAGCTCTGGAAACACCATATATTTT. This codes for CASSTHLWSSGNTIYF.

V and J are TRBV10-3 and TRBJ1-1; 7 bases agree with TRBD1. With V trimmed by 0 bases and J by 0 bases, 7 bases remained unmatched. The germline CDR1 and CDR2 sequences are ENHRY and SYGVKD. This CDR3 spans 17 amino acids. The CDR3 nucleotides are TGTGCCATCAGTGAGTCACAGGGGACGGGAATGAACACTGAAGCTTTCTTT. Translating gives CAISESQGTGMNTEAFF.

The chain has TRBV28 and TRBJ1-6; D possibly corresponds to TRBD1 (5 bases). Germline lookup yields CDR1 MDHEN and CDR2 SYDVKM. The CDR3 spans 13 residues. V gave up 7 bases and J gave up 6 bases, with 10 bases separating them. The CDR3 DNA sequence: TGTGCCAGCACCGGGGGTAGTAATTCACCCCTCCACTTT. It yields the protein CASTGGSNSPLHF.

The chain is built from TRBV5-6 and TRBJ2-7; 11 nucleotides align to TRBD1. V lost 2 bases, J lost 6 bases, and 1 base stayed unmatched. The CDR3 spans 13 residues. Germline-derived CDR1 and CDR2 are SGHDT and YYEEEE. For the CDR3, the DNA is TGTGCCAGCAGCTTTGGGACAGGGGGCGAGCAGTACTTC. Its translation is CASSFGTGGEQYF.

This rearrangement joins TRBV2 to TRBJ2-7; D is unresolved. V lost 2 bases, J lost 3 bases, and 2 bases lay in between. CDR1 is SNHLY, CDR2 FYNNEI, per germline. CDR3 length equals 11 residues. The CDR3 DNA is TGTGCCAGCAGTGAACGCTACGAGCAGTACTTC. Residues: CASSERYEQYF.

The chain joins TRBV25-1 to TRBJ2-5, with TRBD2 matching 10 bases. The CDR3 consists of 15 residues. Looked up from germline, CDR1 is MGHDK and CDR2 is SYGVNS. J was trimmed by 4 bases and V by 3 bases; bases with no gene match: 5. The CDR3, as DNA: TGTGCCAGCAGTGATACCGGGACTAGCGTAGAGACCCAGTACTTC. Its protein product is CASSDTGTSVETQYF.

The chain combines TRBV19 with TRBJ1-5; D perhaps matches TRBD1 (6 bases). Germline V lookup: CDR1 LNHDA, CDR2 SQIVND (reference sequence). The CDR3 consists of 15 residues. The V and J ends lost 6 bases and 3 bases respectively, with 15 bases between them. The CDR3 here is CASSVDRLVNQPQHF. As DNA, the CDR3 is TGTGCCAGTAGCGTCGACAGGCTCGTCAATCAGCCCCAGCATTTT.

In this sample, this clone turned up a few times. The V and J genes are TRBV2 and TRBJ2-7, with 11 nucleotides matching TRBD2. Trimming at V came to 7 bases and at J to 6 bases, leaving 5 bases not matched to a gene. Germline V gene lookup returns CDR1 SNHLY and CDR2 FYNNEI. This CDR3 region has 13 residues. The CDR3 DNA reads TGTGCCAGCAACCCGGGACTAGCGGCCGAGCAGTACTTC. Protein sequence: CASNPGLAAEQYF.

This chain joins TRBV19 and TRBJ2-7, with TRBD2 matching over 13 bases. Per germline, CDR1 LNHDA and CDR2 SQIVND (reference sequence). This CDR3 is 16 amino acids long. With 5 bases clipped from V and 7 bases from J, the junction kept 11 bases outside the gene matches. The CDR3 region is CASSLGLAGELSEQYF. CDR3 bases: TGTGCCAGTAGTCTTGGACTAGCGGGAGAATTGAGTGAGCAGTACTTC.

This clone was seen just once. The chain uses TRBV7-9 and TRBJ1-6; perhaps TRBD1 as D (6 bases). CDR3 length: 14 residues. CDR1 and CDR2 from the germline V gene are SEHNR and FQNEAQ (reference sequence). The V end lost 5 bases, the J end lost 7 bases, and 12 bases lay between the germline ends. The CDR3 protein is CASSTGTGNSPLHF. CDR3 bases: TGTGCCAGCAGCACCGGTACAGGGAATTCACCCCTCCACTTT. Filled out from reference TRBV7-9 and TRBJ1-6, the complete variable domain reads DTGVSQNPRHKITKRGQNVTFRCDPISEHNRLYWYRQTLGQGPEFLTYFQNEAQLEKSRLLSDRFSAERPKGSFSTLEIQRTEQGDSAMYLCASSTGTGNSPLHFGNGTRLTVT.

This clone was detected only a few times. The chain couples TRBV28 to TRBJ1-2; D remains unclear. V lost 4 bases to trimming and J lost 8 bases, with 8 bases between them. In germline, CDR1 is MDHEN, CDR2 SYDVKM. The CDR3 loop spans 11 amino acids. CDR3 DNA sequence: TGTGCCAGCAGTTCGCGGGGAGGCTACACCTTC. This encodes CASSSRGGYTF.

The CDR3 bases are TGCGCCAGCAGCTTGGAACAGGGGGCGACCGGGGAGCTGTTTTTT. It codes for CASSLEQGATGELFF. The chain has TRBV5-1 and TRBJ2-2, with 9 bases aligning to TRBD1. Trimming cost V 0 bases and J 5 bases; bases outside gene matches: 2. The CDR3 totals 15 residues. CDR1 and CDR2 (germline): SGHRS, YFSETQ.

The chain couples TRBV7-9 to TRBJ1-2, with a tentative D call TRBD1 (5 bases). Germline-derived CDR1 and CDR2 are SEHNR and FQNEAQ (reference sequence). The CDR3 sequence is 15 residues long. The V end was cut by 4 bases, the J end by 0 bases, with 12 bases between. CDR3 bases: TGTGCCAGCAGCTCGGGGGTCGAGGCTAACTATGGCTACACCTTC. It specifies CASSSGVEANYGYTF.

The chain has TRBV5-5 and TRBJ1-2; D is ambiguous. The length of the CDR3 is 13 residues. V was pared by 1 base and J by 4 bases, with 8 bases between. Looked up from germline, CDR1 is SGHKS and CDR2 is YYEKEE (reference sequence). CDR3 nucleotides: TGTGCCAGCAGCTTGCCCGGAGTCTATGGCTACACCTTC. This sequence encodes CASSLPGVYGYTF.

This sequence joins TRBV15 and TRBJ1-5; D might be TRBD1 (6 bases). CDR1 is LNHNV and CDR2 is YYDKDF in the germline V gene (reference sequence). The CDR3 has 18 residues. V lost 1 base and J lost 1, with 17 bases in between. The CDR3 nucleotides read TGTGCCACCAGCAGAGTGGGGGTAGAGGACAGAAGCAATCAGCCCCAGCATTTT. Protein product: CATSRVGVEDRSNQPQHF.

V and J are TRBV5-4 and TRBJ1-4; TRBD1 matches at 7 bases. With V trimmed by 0 bases and J by 8 bases, 4 bases remained unmatched. The CDR3 covers 14 residues. The germline gives CDR1 SGHNT, CDR2 YYREEE (reference sequence). CDR3 loop: CASSLEAGGEKLFF. The CDR3 nucleotides read TGTGCCAGCAGCTTGGAGGCAGGGGGAGAAAAACTGTTTTTT. The full variable domain, in which reference TRBV5-4 and TRBJ1-4 provide the parts outside the CDR3, is ETGVTQSPTHLIKTRGQQVTLRCSSQSGHNTVSWYQQALGQGPQFIFQYYREEENGRGNFPPRFSGLQFPNYSSELNVNALELDDSALYLCASSLEAGGEKLFFGSGTQLSVL.

This clone was detected once. V usage is TRBV6-8 and J usage is TRBJ1-1, with D unresolved. V was cut by 4 bases and J by 5 bases, with 14 bases left in between. Germline lookup yields CDR1 MNHGY and CDR2 SAAAGT. The CDR3 has 14 residues. CDR3 sequence (DNA): TGTGCCAGCAGTTCGACACTCCCGGGGACTGAAGCTTTCTTT. It codes for CASSSTLPGTEAFF.

This chain connects TRBV21-1 to TRBJ2-1; TRBD2, the D gene given by the table, was not confirmed from the DNA. TRBV21-1 is labeled a pseudogene. This CDR3 has 15 amino acids. CDR3 coding DNA: TGTGCCAGCTCGAGGACTAGCGGTACCTACAATGAGCAGTTCTTC. Protein sequence: CASSRTSGTYNEQFF.

A word on this clone: The sample has other DNA sequences that encode this CDR3 too. The rearrangement links TRBV9 to TRBJ1-3; unclear D gene. Germline CDR1 SGDLS, CDR2 YYNGEE. V was cut by 0 bases and J by 1 base, with 5 bases left in between. The length of the CDR3 is 14 residues. The CDR3 sequence is CASSVGSSGNTIYF. CDR3 sequence (DNA): TGTGCCAGCAGCGTAGGCAGTTCTGGAAACACCATATATTTT.

CDR3 DNA sequence: TGTGCCTGGATACCTGCGAACTCCTACGAGCAGTACTTC. Translation: CAWIPANSYEQYF. V and J are TRBV30 and TRBJ2-7; D is undetermined. Looked up from germline, CDR1 is GTSNPN and CDR2 is SVGIG (reference sequence). This CDR3 contains 13 residues. Trimming cost V 4 bases and J 0 bases, with 10 bases left between them.

V is TRBV2 and J is TRBJ1-2; 8 positions agree with TRBD1. From germline, CDR1 is SNHLY and CDR2 FYNNEI. The CDR3 covers 14 residues. V gave up 6 bases and J gave up 0 bases; unmatched junction bases: 3. Here the CDR3 DNA reads TGTGCCAGCAGGTACAGGGGGTCTAACTATGGCTACACCTTC. This gives the protein CASRYRGSNYGYTF. The full variable domain, with the rest looked up from reference TRBV2 and TRBJ1-2, is EPEVTQTPSHQVTQMGQEVILRCVPISNHLYFYWYRQILGQKVEFLVSFYNNEISEKSEIFDDQFSVERPDGSNFTLKIRSTKLEDSAMYFCASRYRGSNYGYTFGSGTRLTVV.

This chain joins TRBV9 and TRBJ2-1; D might be TRBD1 (5 bases). Per the germline V gene, CDR1 is SGDLS and CDR2 is YYNGEE. V lost 3 bases and J 6 bases, leaving 13 bases between the germline ends. The CDR3 contains 14 residues. The CDR3 nucleotides are TGTGCCAGCAGCGGGGCAGGGTTGGGCAATGAGCAGTTCTTC. Translating gives CASSGAGLGNEQFF.

The chain joins TRBV9 to TRBJ1-1, with a weak D call TRBD1 (6 bases). The CDR3 covers 16 residues. V lost 4 bases to trimming and J lost 0 bases, with 16 bases between them. CDR1 and CDR2 from the germline V gene are SGDLS and YYNGEE. CDR3 nucleotides: TGTGCCAGCAGCCCCCCAACCGGGACAATGAACACTGAAGCTTTCTTT. This gives the protein CASSPPTGTMNTEAFF. Full variable domain (remainder filled in from reference TRBV9 and TRBJ1-1): DSGVTQTPKHLITATGQRVTLRCSPRSGDLSVYWYQQSLDQGLQFLIQYYNGEERAKGNILERFSAQQFPDLHSELNLSSLELGDSALYFCASSPPTGTMNTEAFFGQGTRLTVV.

The J gene is TRBJ2-7, the V gene TRBV7-9; TRBD1 is a possible D gene (6 bases). Trimming removed 5 bases at V and 2 bases at J, with 13 bases between. The CDR3 has 14 amino acids. CDR1 SEHNR and CDR2 FQNEAQ come from the germline V gene (reference sequence). The CDR3 loop reads CASSPRDKAYEQYF. The CDR3 DNA follows: TGTGCCAGCAGCCCCCGGGACAAAGCCTACGAGCAGTACTTC.

J is TRBJ1-5 and V is TRBV18; TRBD1 matches 9 bases. Germline V gives CDR1 KGHSH, CDR2 LQKENI. V was clipped by 6 bases and J by 4 bases; unmatched bases: 7. The CDR3 sequence is 15 residues long. The DNA for the CDR3 is TGTGCCAGCTCGCCGGACAGGGGTGGGAATCAGCCCCAGCATTTT. Its translation: CASSPDRGGNQPQHF.

CDR3 amino acids: CASRPTGVGTGELFF. CDR3 coding DNA: TGTGCCAGCAGACCCACAGGGGTTGGGACCGGGGAGCTGTTTTTT. V and J are TRBV7-2 and TRBJ2-2, with 7 bases matching TRBD1. CDR3 length: 15 amino acids. The germline V gene has CDR1 SGHTA and CDR2 FQGNSA. With 6 bases clipped from V and 5 bases from J, the junction kept 9 bases outside the gene matches. The full variable domain, its missing parts supplied by reference TRBV7-2 and TRBJ2-2, is GAGVSQSPSNKVTEKGKDVELRCDPISGHTALYWYRQSLGQGLEFLIYFQGNSAPDKSGLPSDRFSAERTGGSVSTLTIQRTQQEDSAVYLCASRPTGVGTGELFFGEGSRLTVL.

The genes are TRBV2 and TRBJ2-7; TRBD2 aligns across 9 bases. Germline V CDR1 and CDR2: SNHLY, FYNNEI. J was trimmed by 2 bases and V by 2 bases; bases with no gene match: 4. The CDR3 runs 15 residues. The CDR3 bases are TGTGCCAGCAGTGAATCTAGCGGGATTGCCTACGAGCAGTACTTC. It encodes CASSESSGIAYEQYF.

The chain joins TRBV7-9 to TRBJ1-3, with D possibly matching TRBD1 (6 bases). CDR1 is SEHNR and CDR2 is FQNEAQ in the germline V gene (reference sequence). The V gene lost 2 bases and the J gene lost 0 bases, with 14 bases spanning the gap. This CDR3 region has 17 residues. The CDR3 is CASSLPPGQNSGNTIYF. Written as DNA, the CDR3 is TGTGCCAGCAGCTTACCCCCCGGACAGAACTCTGGAAACACCATATATTTT.

The chain combines TRBV29-1 with TRBJ2-5; 13 bases are a match to TRBD2. The CDR3 spans 16 residues. The J segment lost 3 bases and the V segment lost 2 bases, leaving 6 bases of the junction unmatched. Per the germline V gene, CDR1 is SQVTM and CDR2 is ANQGSEA. The CDR3, as DNA: TGCAGCGTTGAAAGGGGCGGGACTAGCGGGAAAGAGACCCAGTACTTC. It yields the protein CSVERGGTSGKETQYF. Variable domain in full (rest from reference TRBV29-1 and TRBJ2-5): SAVISQKPSRDICQRGTSLTIQCQVDSQVTMMFWYRQQPGQSLTLIATANQGSEATYESGFVIDKFPISRPNLTFSTLTVSNMSPEDSSIYLCSVERGGTSGKETQYFGPGTRLLVL.